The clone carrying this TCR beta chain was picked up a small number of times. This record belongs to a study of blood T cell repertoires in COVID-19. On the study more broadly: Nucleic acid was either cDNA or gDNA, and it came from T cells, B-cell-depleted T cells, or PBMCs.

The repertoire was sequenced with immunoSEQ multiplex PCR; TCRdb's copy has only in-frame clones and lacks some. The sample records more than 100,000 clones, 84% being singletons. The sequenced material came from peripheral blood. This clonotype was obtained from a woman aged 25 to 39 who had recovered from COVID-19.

CDR3: CASSETSGRENEQFF. The DNA for the CDR3 is TGTGCCAGCAGTGAGACTAGCGGGAGGGAGAATGAGCAGTTCTTC. The gene calls are TRBV2 and TRBJ2-1; 14 nucleotides agree with TRBD2. Losses at the gene ends were 3 bases for V and 7 bases for J; bases not matched to a gene: 2. Per germline, CDR1 SNHLY and CDR2 FYNNEI. This CDR3 spans 15 amino acids.